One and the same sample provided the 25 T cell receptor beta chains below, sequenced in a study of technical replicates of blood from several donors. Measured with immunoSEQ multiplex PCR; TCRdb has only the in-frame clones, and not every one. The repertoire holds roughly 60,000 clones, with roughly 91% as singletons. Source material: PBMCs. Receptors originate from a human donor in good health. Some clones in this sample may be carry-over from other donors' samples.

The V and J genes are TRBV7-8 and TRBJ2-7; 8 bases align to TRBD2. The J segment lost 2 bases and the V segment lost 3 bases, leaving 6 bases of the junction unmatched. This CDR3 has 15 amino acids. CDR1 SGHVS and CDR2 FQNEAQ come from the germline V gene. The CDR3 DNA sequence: TGTGCCAGCAGCTTCACGCGGGGGGTTCCCTACGAGCAGTACTTC. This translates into CASSFTRGVPYEQYF.

CDR3 residues: CASSLDASGSYEQYF. The CDR3, as DNA: TGTGCCAGCAGCTTGGATGCTAGCGGGTCCTACGAGCAGTACTTC. The rearrangement links TRBV5-4 to TRBJ2-7, with 8 bases fitting TRBD2. This CDR3 has 15 residues. Looked up from germline, CDR1 is SGHNT and CDR2 is YYREEE (reference sequence). The V and J ends lost 0 bases and 1 base, in that order; junction bases with no gene match: 3.

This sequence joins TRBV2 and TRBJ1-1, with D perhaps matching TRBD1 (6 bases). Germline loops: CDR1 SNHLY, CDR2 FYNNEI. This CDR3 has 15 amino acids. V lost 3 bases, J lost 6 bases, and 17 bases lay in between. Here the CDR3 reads CASSEGDTPVSEAFF. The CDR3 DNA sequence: TGTGCCAGCAGTGAGGGGGACACGCCAGTATCTGAAGCTTTCTTT.

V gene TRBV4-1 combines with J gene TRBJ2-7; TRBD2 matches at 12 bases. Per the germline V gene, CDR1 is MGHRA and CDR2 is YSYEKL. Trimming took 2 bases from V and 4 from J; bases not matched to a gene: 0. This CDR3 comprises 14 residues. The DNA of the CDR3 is TGCGCCAGCAGCCAAACTAGCGGGAGGTACGAGCAGTACTTC. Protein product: CASSQTSGRYEQYF.

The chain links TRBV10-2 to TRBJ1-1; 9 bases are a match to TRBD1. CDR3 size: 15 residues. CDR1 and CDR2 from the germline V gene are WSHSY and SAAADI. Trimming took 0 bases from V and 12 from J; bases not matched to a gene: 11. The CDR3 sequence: CASSESRPGQGSTFF. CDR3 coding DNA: TGCGCCAGCAGTGAGTCCCGACCGGGACAGGGTTCGACTTTCTTT.

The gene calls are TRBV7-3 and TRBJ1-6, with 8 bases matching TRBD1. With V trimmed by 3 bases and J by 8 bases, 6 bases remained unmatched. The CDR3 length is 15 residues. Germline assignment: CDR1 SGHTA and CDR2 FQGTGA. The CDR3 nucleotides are TGTGCCAGCAGCTTCCAGGGGGCTCTCGATTCACCCCTCCACTTT. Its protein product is CASSFQGALDSPLHF.

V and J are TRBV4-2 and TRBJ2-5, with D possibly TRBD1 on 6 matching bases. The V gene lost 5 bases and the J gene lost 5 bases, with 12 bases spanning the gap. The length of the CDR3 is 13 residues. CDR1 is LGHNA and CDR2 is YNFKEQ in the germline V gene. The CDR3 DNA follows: TGTGCCAGCAGCGGGGGCCTGGGGGAGACCCAGTACTTC. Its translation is CASSGGLGETQYF.

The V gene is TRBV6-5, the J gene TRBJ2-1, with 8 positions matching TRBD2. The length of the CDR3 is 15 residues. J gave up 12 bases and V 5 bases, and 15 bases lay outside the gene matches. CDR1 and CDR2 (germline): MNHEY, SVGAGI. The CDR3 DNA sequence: TGTGCCAGCAGTCCCTCTACGGGAGGGCCTCGGGGGCAGTTCTTC. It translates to CASSPSTGGPRGQFF.

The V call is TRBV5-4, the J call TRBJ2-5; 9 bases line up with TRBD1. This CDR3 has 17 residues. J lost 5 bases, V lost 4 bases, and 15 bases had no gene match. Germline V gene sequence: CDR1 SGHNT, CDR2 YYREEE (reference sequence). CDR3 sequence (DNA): TGTGCCAGCAGCGCCCCCCCGACAGGGGGGCTTAGGGAGACCCAGTACTTC. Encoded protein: CASSAPPTGGLRETQYF.

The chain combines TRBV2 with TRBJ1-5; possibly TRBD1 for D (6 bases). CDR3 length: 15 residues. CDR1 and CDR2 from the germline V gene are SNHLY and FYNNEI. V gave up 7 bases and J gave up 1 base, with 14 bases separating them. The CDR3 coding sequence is TGTGCCAGCAAACAGGGTATAAGGAGCAATCAGCCCCAGCATTTT. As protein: CASKQGIRSNQPQHF.

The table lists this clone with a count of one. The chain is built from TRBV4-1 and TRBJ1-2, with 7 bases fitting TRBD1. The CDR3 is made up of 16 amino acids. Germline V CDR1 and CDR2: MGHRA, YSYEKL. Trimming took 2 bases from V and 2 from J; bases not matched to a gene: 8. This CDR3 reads CASSQLRLQGNYGYTF. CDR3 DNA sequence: TGCGCCAGCAGCCAACTAAGACTACAGGGGAACTATGGCTACACCTTC.

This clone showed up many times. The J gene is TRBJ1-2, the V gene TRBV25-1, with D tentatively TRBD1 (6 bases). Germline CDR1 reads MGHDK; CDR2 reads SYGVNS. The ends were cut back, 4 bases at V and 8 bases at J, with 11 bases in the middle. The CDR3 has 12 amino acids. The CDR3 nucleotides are TGTGCCAGCAGTGGGACAGTACAAGGCTACACCTTC. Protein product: CASSGTVQGYTF.

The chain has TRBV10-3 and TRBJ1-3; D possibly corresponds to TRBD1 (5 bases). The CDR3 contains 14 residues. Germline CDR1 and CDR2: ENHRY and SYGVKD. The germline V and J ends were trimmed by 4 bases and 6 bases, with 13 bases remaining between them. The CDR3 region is CAISGGQGTNTIYF. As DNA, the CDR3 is TGTGCCATCAGTGGTGGCCAGGGAACAAACACCATATATTTT.

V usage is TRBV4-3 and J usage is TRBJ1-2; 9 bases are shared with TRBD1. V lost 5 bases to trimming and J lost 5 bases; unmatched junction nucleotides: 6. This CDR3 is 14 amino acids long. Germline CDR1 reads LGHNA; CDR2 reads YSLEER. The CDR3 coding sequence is TGCGCCAGCAGCGGCCTGGGACAGGGATATGGCTACACCTTC. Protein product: CASSGLGQGYGYTF.

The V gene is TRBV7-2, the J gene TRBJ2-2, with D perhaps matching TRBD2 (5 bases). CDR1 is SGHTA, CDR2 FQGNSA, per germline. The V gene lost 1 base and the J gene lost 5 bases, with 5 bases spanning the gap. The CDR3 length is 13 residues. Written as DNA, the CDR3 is TGTGCCAGCAGCTTAGGAGGGACCGGGGAGCTGTTTTTT. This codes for CASSLGGTGELFF.

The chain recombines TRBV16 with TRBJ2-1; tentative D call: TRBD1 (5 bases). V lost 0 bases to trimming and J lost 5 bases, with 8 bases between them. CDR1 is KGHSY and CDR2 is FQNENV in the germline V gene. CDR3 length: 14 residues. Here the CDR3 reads CASSQSRQNNEQFF. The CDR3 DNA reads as TGTGCCAGCAGCCAATCTAGACAGAACAATGAGCAGTTCTTC. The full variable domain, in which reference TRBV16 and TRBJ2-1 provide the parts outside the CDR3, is GEEVAQTPKHLVRGEGQKAKLYCAPIKGHSYVFWYQQVLKNEFKFLISFQNENVFDETGMPKERFSAKCLPNSPCSLEIQATKLEDSAVYFCASSQSRQNNEQFFGPGTRLTVL.

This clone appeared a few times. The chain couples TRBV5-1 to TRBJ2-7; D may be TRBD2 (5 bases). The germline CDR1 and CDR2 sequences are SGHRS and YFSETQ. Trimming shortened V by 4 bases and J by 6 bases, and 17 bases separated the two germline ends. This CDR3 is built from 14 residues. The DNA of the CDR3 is TGCGCCAGCAGCGCCGCGGGCGGGTACGTCGAGCAGTACTTC. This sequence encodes CASSAAGGYVEQYF.

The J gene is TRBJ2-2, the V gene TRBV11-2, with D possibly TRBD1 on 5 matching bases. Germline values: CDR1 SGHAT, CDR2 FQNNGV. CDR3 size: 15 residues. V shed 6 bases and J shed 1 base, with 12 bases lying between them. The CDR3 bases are TGTGCCAGCAGGAAAACCCAGGGGAACACCGGGGAGCTGTTTTTT. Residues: CASRKTQGNTGELFF.

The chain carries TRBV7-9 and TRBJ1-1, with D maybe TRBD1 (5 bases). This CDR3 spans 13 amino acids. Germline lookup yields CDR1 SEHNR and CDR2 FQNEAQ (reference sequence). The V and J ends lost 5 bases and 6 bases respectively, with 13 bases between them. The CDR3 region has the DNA TGTGCCAGCAGCGTTCGGGGGGAGGCTGAAGCTTTCTTT. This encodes CASSVRGEAEAFF.

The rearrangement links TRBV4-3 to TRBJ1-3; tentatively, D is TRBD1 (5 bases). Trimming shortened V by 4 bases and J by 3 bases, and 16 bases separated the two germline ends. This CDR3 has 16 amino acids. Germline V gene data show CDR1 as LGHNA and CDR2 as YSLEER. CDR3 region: CASSLRAGEGGNTIYF. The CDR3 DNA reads TGCGCCAGCAGCCTCCGGGCGGGGGAGGGTGGAAACACCATATATTTT.

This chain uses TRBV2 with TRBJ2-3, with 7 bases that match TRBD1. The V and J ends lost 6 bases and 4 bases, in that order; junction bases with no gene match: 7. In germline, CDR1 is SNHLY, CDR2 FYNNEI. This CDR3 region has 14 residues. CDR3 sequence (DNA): TGTGCCAGCAGGGTGGGACAGCTGGCAGATACGCAGTATTTT. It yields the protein CASRVGQLADTQYF.

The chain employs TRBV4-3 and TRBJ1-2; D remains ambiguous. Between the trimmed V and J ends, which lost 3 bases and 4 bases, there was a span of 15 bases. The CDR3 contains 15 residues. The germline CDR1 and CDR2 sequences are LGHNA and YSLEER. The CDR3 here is CASSHGNEDPYGYTF. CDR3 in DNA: TGCGCCAGCAGCCATGGAAATGAGGATCCCTATGGCTACACCTTC.

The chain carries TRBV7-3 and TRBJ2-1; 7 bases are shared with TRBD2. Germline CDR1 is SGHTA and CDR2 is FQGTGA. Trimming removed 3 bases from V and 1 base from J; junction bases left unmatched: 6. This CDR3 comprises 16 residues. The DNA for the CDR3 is TGTGCCAGCAGCTTCGGCGGGAGCGTTTCCTACAATGAGCAGTTCTTC. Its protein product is CASSFGGSVSYNEQFF.

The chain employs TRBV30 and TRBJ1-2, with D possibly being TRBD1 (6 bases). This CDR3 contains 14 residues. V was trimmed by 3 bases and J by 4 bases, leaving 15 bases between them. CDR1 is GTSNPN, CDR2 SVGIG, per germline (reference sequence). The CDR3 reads CAWRRKGVGYGYTF. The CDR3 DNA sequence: TGTGCCTGGAGGCGAAAGGGGGTCGGCTATGGCTACACCTTC.

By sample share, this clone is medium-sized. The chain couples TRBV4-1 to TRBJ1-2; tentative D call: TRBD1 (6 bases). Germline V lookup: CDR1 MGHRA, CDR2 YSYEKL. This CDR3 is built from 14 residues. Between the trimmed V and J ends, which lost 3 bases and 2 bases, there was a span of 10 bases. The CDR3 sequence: CASSHRTVNYGYTF. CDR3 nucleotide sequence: TGCGCCAGCAGCCACCGGACAGTAAACTATGGCTACACCTTC.